This T cell receptor beta chain was recovered during a study of cytomegalovirus exposure and HLA in healthy donors. The PCR was carried out with 60 Vbeta primers and 13 Jbeta primers. Profiling relied on immunoSEQ multiplex PCR, and the TCRdb table lists in-frame clones only, not all of them. The sample gives about 140,000 clones, approximately 72% of which show up once; 6.5% is in the top ten. Looked up from germline, CDR1 is MDHEN and CDR2 is SYDVKM. The V end lost 10 bases, the J end lost 4 bases, and 16 bases lay between the germline ends. The CDR3 contains 13 residues. Material for sequencing was PBMCs. This TCR was sampled from a woman aged 60-75 years in good health and CMV-seronegative. J is TRBJ1-2 and V is TRBV28; weak D call: TRBD1 (6 bases). For the CDR3, the DNA is TGTGCCATCCGGGACACCGACCTCTATGGCTACACCTTC. Its protein is CAIRDTDLYGYTF.